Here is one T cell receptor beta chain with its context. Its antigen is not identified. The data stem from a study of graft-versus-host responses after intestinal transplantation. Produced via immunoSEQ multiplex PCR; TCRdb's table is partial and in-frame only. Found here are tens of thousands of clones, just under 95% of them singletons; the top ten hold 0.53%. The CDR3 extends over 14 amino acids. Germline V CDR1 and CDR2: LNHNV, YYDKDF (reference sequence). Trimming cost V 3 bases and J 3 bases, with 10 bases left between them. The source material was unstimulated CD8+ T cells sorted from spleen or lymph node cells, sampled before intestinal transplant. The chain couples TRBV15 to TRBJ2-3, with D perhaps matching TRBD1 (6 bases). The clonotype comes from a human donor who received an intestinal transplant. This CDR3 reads CATSRDRLTDTQYF. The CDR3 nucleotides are TGTGCCACCAGCAGGGACAGATTGACAGATACGCAGTATTTT.